A selection of T cell receptor beta chains follows, all from one sample in a study of blood T cell repertoires in COVID-19. Profiling relied on immunoSEQ multiplex PCR, and the TCRdb table lists in-frame clones only, not all of them. The sample lists roughly 290,000 clones, around nine tenths occurring once. The sequencing sample was made of peripheral blood. These receptors were collected from a man in his thirties or forties with acute or convalescent COVID-19. Each CDR3 is given with its conserved first and last residue. D genes are given only for firm matches. The listing skips clone size in some rows; elsewhere it reads once, few, many or a size class.

clone size: .; D gene: .; J gene: TRBJ2-7; V gene: TRBV19; CDR3 protein: CASSMGSSYEQYF; CDR3 DNA: TGTGCCAGTAGTATGGGCAGTTCCTACGAGCAGTACTTC
clone size: .; D gene: TRBD2; J gene: TRBJ2-3; V gene: TRBV6-1; CDR3 protein: CASSERTSGRDTQYF; CDR3 DNA: TGTGCCAGCAGTGAAAGGACTAGCGGGAGGGATACGCAGTATTTT
clone size: .; D gene: .; J gene: TRBJ1-2; V gene: TRBV6-4; CDR3 protein: CASSDSRGGYTF; CDR3 DNA: TGTGCCAGCAGTGACTCCAGGGGTGGCTACACCTTC
clone size: .; D gene: .; J gene: TRBJ2-4; V gene: TRBV7-9; CDR3 protein: CASSPLNIQYF; CDR3 DNA: TGTGCCAGCAGCCCATTAAACATTCAGTACTTC
clone size: .; D gene: .; J gene: TRBJ2-2; V gene: TRBV6-5; CDR3 protein: CASSITGSPGELFF; CDR3 DNA: TGTGCCAGCAGCATAACAGGGTCCCCCGGGGAGCTGTTTTTT
clone size: .; D gene: .; J gene: TRBJ1-2; V gene: TRBV28; CDR3 protein: CASSLGGAYGYTF; CDR3 DNA: TGTGCCAGCAGTTTAGGGGGGGCTTATGGCTACACCTTC
clone size: .; D gene: .; J gene: TRBJ1-1; V gene: TRBV6-2/TRBV6-3; CDR3 protein: CASSRPGTFSTEAFF; CDR3 DNA: TGTGCCAGCAGCCGTCCCGGGACATTTAGCACTGAAGCTTTCTTT
clone size: .; D gene: .; J gene: TRBJ2-3; V gene: TRBV12-3/TRBV12-4; CDR3 protein: CASRVAGTDTQYF; CDR3 DNA: TGTGCCAGCAGGGTTGCGGGCACAGATACGCAGTATTTT
clone size: once; D gene: TRBD1; J gene: TRBJ1-2; V gene: TRBV5-4; CDR3 protein: CASRPRTGGLWGYTF; CDR3 DNA: TGTGCCAGCAGACCTCGGACAGGGGGCCTGTGGGGCTACACCTTC
clone size: .; D gene: TRBD1; J gene: TRBJ1-6; V gene: TRBV2; CDR3 protein: CASRTGLESPLHF; CDR3 DNA: TGTGCCAGTCGGACAGGGCTTGAATCACCCCTCCACTTT
clone size: .; D gene: .; J gene: TRBJ2-5; V gene: TRBV27; CDR3 protein: CASSLSLGARRETQYF; CDR3 DNA: TGTGCCAGCAGTTTAAGTTTGGGGGCACGTCGAGAGACCCAGTACTTC
clone size: once; D gene: TRBD2; J gene: TRBJ2-1; V gene: TRBV6-5; CDR3 protein: CASSYGGGGRNEQFF; CDR3 DNA: TGTGCCAGCAGTTACGGTGGCGGGGGGCGGAATGAGCAGTTCTTC
clone size: .; D gene: .; J gene: TRBJ1-2; V gene: TRBV5-1; CDR3 protein: CASSLTGMDGYTF; CDR3 DNA: TGCGCCAGCAGCTTGACAGGGATGGATGGCTACACCTTC
clone size: .; D gene: .; J gene: TRBJ1-2; V gene: TRBV6-5; CDR3 protein: CASSSPDRDIYGYTF; CDR3 DNA: TGTGCCAGCAGTTCCCCAGACCGGGACATCTATGGCTACACCTTC
clone size: once; D gene: .; J gene: TRBJ2-2; V gene: TRBV18; CDR3 protein: CASSEGQVGELFF; CDR3 DNA: TGTGCCAGCTCAGAAGGACAAGTCGGGGAGCTGTTTTTT
clone size: .; D gene: TRBD2; J gene: TRBJ2-2; V gene: TRBV30; CDR3 protein: CAWSRVAGDSGELFF; CDR3 DNA: TGTGCCTGGAGTCGGGTAGCGGGAGATTCCGGGGAGCTGTTTTTT
clone size: once; D gene: TRBD1; J gene: TRBJ1-1; V gene: TRBV5-4; CDR3 protein: CASRPTPGTANTEAFF; CDR3 DNA: TGTGCCAGCAGGCCTACCCCCGGGACAGCGAACACTGAAGCTTTCTTT
clone size: few; D gene: .; J gene: TRBJ1-2; V gene: TRBV5-6; CDR3 protein: CASSLVTQGIYGYTF; CDR3 DNA: TGTGCCAGCAGCTTGGTAACACAGGGTATCTATGGCTACACCTTC
clone size: .; D gene: TRBD1; J gene: TRBJ2-1; V gene: TRBV11-3; CDR3 protein: CASSLGGDRGNNEQFF; CDR3 DNA: TGTGCCAGCAGCTTAGGAGGGGACAGGGGTAACAATGAGCAGTTCTTC
clone size: .; D gene: TRBD1; J gene: TRBJ1-3; V gene: TRBV3-1/TRBV3-2; CDR3 protein: CASRSGGGIDTIYF; CDR3 DNA: TGTGCCAGCCGATCAGGGGGAGGTATAGACACCATATATTTT
clone size: .; D gene: TRBD1; J gene: TRBJ1-5; V gene: TRBV6-6; CDR3 protein: CASSDRVRGNQPQHF; CDR3 DNA: TGTGCCAGCAGTGACAGGGTTAGGGGCAATCAGCCCCAGCATTTT
clone size: .; D gene: TRBD2; J gene: TRBJ2-1; V gene: TRBV27; CDR3 protein: CASSLSRLMSGRFNEQFF; CDR3 DNA: TGTGCCAGCAGTTTATCTCGGTTAATGAGCGGGAGGTTCAATGAGCAGTTCTTC
clone size: .; D gene: TRBD1; J gene: TRBJ1-1; V gene: TRBV7-3; CDR3 protein: CASSPRDRGVSFF; CDR3 DNA: TGTGCCAGCAGCCCCCGGGACAGGGGAGTATCTTTCTTT
clone size: .; D gene: TRBD1; J gene: TRBJ1-2; V gene: TRBV7-9; CDR3 protein: CASSRDRDNYGYTF; CDR3 DNA: TGTGCCAGCAGCAGAGACAGGGATAACTATGGCTACACCTTC
clone size: .; D gene: .; J gene: TRBJ2-7; V gene: TRBV2; CDR3 protein: CASSVEGYEQYF; CDR3 DNA: TGTGCCAGCAGTGTGGAGGGCTACGAGCAGTACTTC
clone size: .; D gene: .; J gene: TRBJ2-1; V gene: TRBV7-9; CDR3 protein: CASSSLNEQFF; CDR3 DNA: TGTGCCAGCAGCTCCCTGAATGAGCAGTTCTTC
clone size: .; D gene: TRBD1; J gene: TRBJ1-6; V gene: TRBV30; CDR3 protein: CAWSGQGNSPLHF; CDR3 DNA: TGTGCCTGGAGTGGACAGGGGAATTCACCCCTCCACTTT